Listed below are T cell receptor beta chains from one sample, sequenced in a study of Ad26.COV2.S vaccination and SARS-CoV-2 variants. Data came from immunoSEQ multiplex PCR; TCRdb stores just in-frame clones and leaves some out. This repertoire shows roughly 420,000 clones, 85% to 90% found once; its top ten account for less than 4.5%. The material sequenced was peripheral blood, taken in a trial of Ad26.COV2.S vaccine versus placebo. The receptor source for this set is a person aged 18-65 years who received the Ad26.COV2.S COVID-19 vaccine or a placebo. CDR3s include the opening cysteine and the closing phenylalanine or tryptophan. Each record gives: CDR3 DNA, CDR3 protein, J gene, D gene, clone size, V gene. D genes are given only for firm matches. Some rows have no size entry. The others give once, few or many, or a class for an expanded clone.

CDR3 DNA: TGTGCCAGTAGCCCCCCCCCACGCCAGCGGGCAGTAAAGGAGACCCAGTACTTC
CDR3 protein: CASSPPPRQRAVKETQYF
J gene: TRBJ2-5
D gene: NA
clone size: NA
V gene: TRBV19

CDR3 DNA: TGTGCCAGCAGTTTTCGGACACATAGCACAGATACGCAGTATTTT
CDR3 protein: CASSFRTHSTDTQYF
J gene: TRBJ2-3
D gene: NA
clone size: once
V gene: TRBV27

CDR3 DNA: TGTGCCAGCAGCTTGGGGTCAGCCGGGGGTAATTCACCCCTCCACTTT
CDR3 protein: CASSLGSAGGNSPLHF
J gene: TRBJ1-6
D gene: NA
clone size: few
V gene: TRBV5-4

CDR3 DNA: TGTGCCTGGAGCGCAGGACCCTACGAGCAGTACTTC
CDR3 protein: CAWSAGPYEQYF
J gene: TRBJ2-7
D gene: NA
clone size: few
V gene: TRBV30

CDR3 DNA: TGTGCCAGCAGCTCTCTTCGACATACTCTCACTGAAGCTTTCTTT
CDR3 protein: CASSSLRHTLTEAFF
J gene: TRBJ1-1
D gene: NA
clone size: few
V gene: TRBV7-9

CDR3 DNA: TGTGCCAGCAGCCATGGGACAGGGGGGCTCGAGCAGTACTTC
CDR3 protein: CASSHGTGGLEQYF
J gene: TRBJ2-7
D gene: TRBD1
clone size: NA
V gene: TRBV3-1/TRBV3-2

CDR3 DNA: TGTGCCAGCAGTGTAGACAGGGCCCTCTACAATGAGCAGTTCTTC
CDR3 protein: CASSVDRALYNEQFF
J gene: TRBJ2-1
D gene: TRBD1
clone size: NA
V gene: TRBV27

CDR3 DNA: TGTGCCTGGAGTAGGGGGACAGGGGACCACGAGCAGTACTTC
CDR3 protein: CAWSRGTGDHEQYF
J gene: TRBJ2-7
D gene: TRBD1
clone size: once
V gene: TRBV30

CDR3 DNA: TGTGCCAGCAGCCAGAATTGGGACAGGGGGCTTCGGGATGGCTACACCTTC
CDR3 protein: CASSQNWDRGLRDGYTF
J gene: TRBJ1-2
D gene: TRBD1
clone size: NA
V gene: TRBV14

CDR3 DNA: TGCAGCGTTGGGCGTTTTGCAACTAATGAAAAACTGTTTTTT
CDR3 protein: CSVGRFATNEKLFF
J gene: TRBJ1-4
D gene: NA
clone size: NA
V gene: TRBV29-1

CDR3 DNA: TGTGCCAGCAAGGGTGGGCCGAACCGAACATCCTACGAGCAGTACTTC
CDR3 protein: CASKGGPNRTSYEQYF
J gene: TRBJ2-7
D gene: NA
clone size: NA
V gene: TRBV21-1

CDR3 DNA: TGTGCCAGCAGCTTAGGGCGGACCCACTCAAGGGAGACCCAGTACTTC
CDR3 protein: CASSLGRTHSRETQYF
J gene: TRBJ2-5
D gene: NA
clone size: NA
V gene: TRBV7-7

CDR3 DNA: TGCGCCAGCAGCAATACCGGGACAGCGGGCAATGAGCAGTTCTTC
CDR3 protein: CASSNTGTAGNEQFF
J gene: TRBJ2-1
D gene: NA
clone size: NA
V gene: TRBV5-1

CDR3 DNA: TGTGCCAGCAGTGAATACGACGGCAATCAGCCCCAGCATTTT
CDR3 protein: CASSEYDGNQPQHF
J gene: TRBJ1-5
D gene: NA
clone size: NA
V gene: TRBV6-1

CDR3 DNA: TGCGCCAGCAGCCAAGGACACAACTCTGGAAACACCATATATTTT
CDR3 protein: CASSQGHNSGNTIYF
J gene: TRBJ1-3
D gene: NA
clone size: NA
V gene: TRBV4-3

CDR3 DNA: TGTGCCAGCAGTTACGACGGCTCTGGAAACACCATATATTTT
CDR3 protein: CASSYDGSGNTIYF
J gene: TRBJ1-3
D gene: NA
clone size: NA
V gene: TRBV6-5

CDR3 DNA: TGTGCCAGCAGTGACCCCGCGGGGGGGCACAATGAGCAGTTCTTC
CDR3 protein: CASSDPAGGHNEQFF
J gene: TRBJ2-1
D gene: TRBD2
clone size: NA
V gene: TRBV2

CDR3 DNA: TGTGCCAGCGGGAGGGGAGACACAGATACGCAGTATTTT
CDR3 protein: CASGRGDTDTQYF
J gene: TRBJ2-3
D gene: NA
clone size: NA
V gene: TRBV21-1